Below, one T cell receptor beta chain is given with its context. These data belong to a study of T-cell reconstitution after alpha-beta-depleted transplantation in children. The germline V and J ends were trimmed by 5 bases and 6 bases, with 20 bases remaining between them. Germline loops: CDR1 MNHEY, CDR2 SMNVEV (reference sequence). The CDR3 sequence is 16 residues long. TCRbeta library construction was performed incorporating unique molecular identifiers. TCRdb reprocessed the PCR reads via MiXCR and lists one record per CDR3 protein. The data contain hundreds of thousands of distinct CDR3 sequences, roughly 10% of them singletons.

This TCR derives from a human donor who donated a stem cell graft to a child with acute lymphoblastic leukemia. The gene calls are TRBV27 and TRBJ1-5; a possible D gene is TRBD1 (5 bases). This specimen consisted of PBMCs from the stem cell graft donor, obtained from the stem cell graft. The CDR3 reads CASSVRGYAFGQPQHF. CDR3 in DNA: TGTGCCAGCAGTGTAAGGGGTTACGCTTTCGGTCAGCCCCAGCATTTT.